These 14 T cell receptor beta chains were sequenced from one sample in a study of beta chain features in type 1 diabetes. Every isolated RNA sample was fully reverse transcribed, so sequencing captured expressed TCRB transcripts. TCRdb's table, derived via immunoSEQ multiplex PCR, lists solely in-frame clones and lacks some. This sample has around 280,000 clones; about 8% occur once, and the top ten carry over 0.8%. The sequencing sample was made of central memory CD4+ T cells from blood. The receptor set was obtained from a woman aged 18-29 years in good health.

With respect to this clone: The sample holds other DNA sequences that translate to the same CDR3. The chain combines TRBV27 with TRBJ1-3; D not certain. Trimming removed 3 bases at V and 2 bases at J, with 5 bases between. Germline V CDR1 and CDR2: MNHEY, SMNVEV (reference sequence). This CDR3 comprises 13 residues. CDR3 loop: CASSFRAGNTIYF. In DNA form, the CDR3 reads TGTGCCAGCAGTTTTCGGGCTGGAAACACCATATATTTT.

This rearrangement joins TRBV5-1 to TRBJ2-5; tentatively, D is TRBD2 (6 bases). The CDR3 has 14 residues. The V gene lost 4 bases and the J gene lost 1 base, with 11 bases spanning the gap. Germline lookup yields CDR1 SGHRS and CDR2 YFSETQ. The CDR3 sequence: CASSGGTSQETQYF. The CDR3 DNA sequence: TGCGCCAGCAGCGGAGGGACTTCCCAAGAGACCCAGTACTTC.

The rearrangement joins TRBV18 to TRBJ1-1; D not resolved. Germline lookup yields CDR1 KGHSH and CDR2 LQKENI. The CDR3 extends over 13 amino acids. V was clipped by 1 base and J by 7 bases, with 10 bases between them. CDR3 sequence (DNA): TGTGCCAGCTCACCACTAGAGGCGGGTGAAGCTTTCTTT. Translated: CASSPLEAGEAFF.

The chain links TRBV5-1 to TRBJ1-1; D call uncertain. The CDR3 runs to 14 residues. Germline loops: CDR1 SGHRS, CDR2 YFSETQ. Trimming shortened V by 2 bases and J by 1 base, and 9 bases separated the two germline ends. CDR3 amino acids: CASSLKRPNTEAFF. The CDR3 DNA sequence: TGCGCCAGCAGCTTAAAAAGACCGAACACTGAAGCTTTCTTT. Supplemented by reference TRBV5-1 and TRBJ1-1, the full variable domain reads KAGVTQTPRYLIKTRGQQVTLSCSPISGHRSVSWYQQTPGQGLQFLFEYFSETQRNKGNFPGRFSGRQFSNSRSEMNVSTLELGDSALYLCASSLKRPNTEAFFGQGTRLTVV.

Of note for this clone: A clone one base away is much larger, so this may be a read error. Other DNA sequences of this sample code for an identical CDR3. The gene calls are TRBV7-2 and TRBJ1-1; D is undetermined. Trimming stripped 3 bases from V and 0 bases from J, with 5 bases between. CDR1 and CDR2 (germline): SGHTA, FQGNSA. This CDR3 spans 13 amino acids. CDR3 sequence (DNA): TGTGCCAGCAGCTTGGGGATGAACACTGAAGCTTTCTTT. It is translated as CASSLGMNTEAFF.

This clone showed up just a few times. V usage is TRBV2 and J usage is TRBJ1-1, with a weak D call TRBD1 (5 bases). Trimming removed 1 base at V and 0 bases at J, with 12 bases between. The CDR3 has 16 amino acids. Germline V gene sequence: CDR1 SNHLY, CDR2 FYNNEI. This CDR3 is CASSEGRAGVNTEAFF. In nucleotides, the CDR3 is TGTGCCAGCAGTGAAGGACGAGCGGGGGTGAACACTGAAGCTTTCTTT.

The chain couples TRBV7-2 to TRBJ1-1, with a possible D match to TRBD1 (5 bases). Germline V gene data show CDR1 as SGHTA and CDR2 as FQGNSA. CDR3 size: 13 residues. Trimming removed 5 bases at V and 8 bases at J, with 15 bases between. In DNA form, the CDR3 reads TGTGCCAGCAGCCGCAGCTCGCAGGGCGAAGCTTTCTTT. It codes for CASSRSSQGEAFF. Supplemented by reference TRBV7-2 and TRBJ1-1, the full variable domain reads GAGVSQSPSNKVTEKGKDVELRCDPISGHTALYWYRQSLGQGLEFLIYFQGNSAPDKSGLPSDRFSAERTGGSVSTLTIQRTQQEDSAVYLCASSRSSQGEAFFGQGTRLTVV.

The table lists this clone with many counts. The CDR3 protein is CASGASFTGELFF. As DNA, the CDR3 is TGTGCCAGCGGGGCATCGTTTACCGGGGAGCTGTTTTTT. This chain connects TRBV6-5 to TRBJ2-2, with TRBD1 as a possible D gene (5 bases). The CDR3 is made up of 13 amino acids. Between the trimmed V and J ends, which lost 8 bases and 5 bases, there was a span of 12 bases. Germline V gene data show CDR1 as MNHEY and CDR2 as SVGAGI.

J is TRBJ1-2 and V is TRBV5-6; weak D call: TRBD1 (6 bases). The V and J ends lost 3 bases and 4 bases respectively, with 7 bases between them. The CDR3 extends over 12 amino acids. Per germline, CDR1 SGHDT and CDR2 YYEEEE. CDR3 protein: CASSWDTYGYTF. CDR3 DNA: TGTGCCAGCAGCTGGGACACCTATGGCTACACCTTC.

The chain couples TRBV11-1 to TRBJ1-6; D remains ambiguous. CDR3 length equals 15 residues. V lost 3 bases and J 6 bases, leaving 12 bases between the germline ends. CDR1 and CDR2 from the germline V gene are SGHAT and FQDESV (reference sequence). The DNA of the CDR3 is TGTGCCAGCAGCTTCGGGCGGAGAAGTAATTCACCCCTCCACTTT. It codes for CASSFGRRSNSPLHF.

This clone has a handful of counts. The rearrangement links TRBV5-4 to TRBJ2-7; D possibly matches TRBD1 or TRBD2 (5 bases each). Germline V gene data show CDR1 as SGHNT and CDR2 as YYREEE (reference sequence). The length of the CDR3 is 15 residues. The germline V and J ends were trimmed by 2 bases and 0 bases, with 12 bases remaining between them. The DNA for the CDR3 is TGTGCCAGCAGCTTCACCGGGACCAGCTCCTACGAGCAGTACGTC. Residues: CASSFTGTSSYEQYV.

The gene calls are TRBV5-1 and TRBJ2-3, with D uncertain. CDR1 and CDR2 (germline): SGHRS, YFSETQ. There are 12 residues in the CDR3. Trimming left V 4 bases short and J 3 bases short, with 6 bases between. CDR3 DNA sequence: TGCGCCAGCAGCGCGACAACAGATACGCAGTATTTT. It is translated as CASSATTDTQYF.

This clone was counted a few times. The chain couples TRBV19 to TRBJ1-5; TRBD1 matches 7 bases. Germline V lookup: CDR1 LNHDA, CDR2 SQIVND (reference sequence). Trimming removed 3 bases from V and 5 bases from J; junction bases left unmatched: 19. This CDR3 contains 19 residues. DNA for the CDR3: TGTGCCAGTAGTATTGCTTTTAGACAGGGCTGGGGTGGCGATCAGCCCCAGCATTTT. Its translation: CASSIAFRQGWGGDQPQHF.

This rearrangement joins TRBV11-2 to TRBJ1-1; 7 bases match TRBD1. J was trimmed by 1 base and V by 3 bases; bases with no gene match: 5. The length of the CDR3 is 15 residues. Germline CDR1 is SGHAT and CDR2 is FQNNGV. The CDR3 here is CASSFPNRGNTEAFF. DNA of the CDR3: TGTGCCAGCAGCTTTCCGAACAGGGGGAACACTGAAGCTTTCTTT.